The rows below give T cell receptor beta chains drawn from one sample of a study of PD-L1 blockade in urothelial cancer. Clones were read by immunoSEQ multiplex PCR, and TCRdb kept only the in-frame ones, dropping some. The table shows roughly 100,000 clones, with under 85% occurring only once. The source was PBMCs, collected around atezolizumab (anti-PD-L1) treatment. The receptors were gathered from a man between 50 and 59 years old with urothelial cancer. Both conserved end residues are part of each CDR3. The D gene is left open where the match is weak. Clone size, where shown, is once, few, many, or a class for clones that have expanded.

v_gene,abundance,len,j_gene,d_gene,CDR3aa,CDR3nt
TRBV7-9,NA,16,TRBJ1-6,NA,CASSLATGQSDSPLHF,TGTGCCAGCAGCTTAGCTACTGGACAGTCAGATTCACCCCTCCACTTT
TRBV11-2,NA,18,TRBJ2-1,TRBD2,CASSLDGGLAASYNEQFF,TGTGCCAGCAGCTTAGATGGGGGACTAGCGGCCTCCTACAATGAGCAGTTCTTC
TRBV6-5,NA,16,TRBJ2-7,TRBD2,CASSYSPLAGAYEQYF,TGTGCCAGCAGTTACTCCCCACTAGCGGGAGCCTACGAGCAGTACTTC
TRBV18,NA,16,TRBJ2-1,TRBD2,CASSGTSGRFSDEQFF,TGTGCCAGCTCGGGGACTAGCGGGAGGTTCAGCGATGAGCAGTTCTTC
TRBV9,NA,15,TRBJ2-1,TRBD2,CASSGLAVGSDEQFF,TGTGCCAGCAGCGGACTAGCGGTGGGGTCGGATGAGCAGTTCTTC
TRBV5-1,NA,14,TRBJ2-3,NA,CASSLEPSTDTQYF,TGCGCCAGCAGCTTGGAGCCTAGCACAGATACGCAGTATTTT
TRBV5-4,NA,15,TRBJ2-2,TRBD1,CASSWTGGGTGELFF,TGTGCCAGCAGCTGGACAGGGGGCGGCACCGGGGAGCTGTTTTTT
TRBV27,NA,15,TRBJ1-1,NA,CASSLLWASVTEAFF,TGTGCCAGCAGTTTACTTTGGGCCTCGGTAACTGAAGCTTTCTTT
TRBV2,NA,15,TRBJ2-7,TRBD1,CASRDRTGGSYEQYF,TGTGCCAGCAGGGACAGGACAGGGGGCTCCTACGAGCAGTACTTC
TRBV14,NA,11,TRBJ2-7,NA,CASSQAREQYF,TGTGCCAGCAGCCAAGCCAGGGAGCAGTACTTC
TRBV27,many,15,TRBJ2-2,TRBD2,CASRRTSGLSGELFF,TGTGCCAGCAGAAGGACTAGCGGGTTGAGCGGGGAGCTGTTTTTT
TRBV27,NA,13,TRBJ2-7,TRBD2,CASRTSGSYEQYF,TGTGCCAGCAGGACTAGCGGCTCCTACGAGCAGTACTTC
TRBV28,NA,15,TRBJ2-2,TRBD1,CASSLGTANTGELFF,TGTGCCAGCAGTTTAGGGACAGCCAACACCGGGGAGCTGTTTTTT
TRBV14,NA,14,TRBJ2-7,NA,CASSQGEFSYEQYF,TGTGCCAGCAGCCAAGGGGAGTTCTCCTACGAGCAGTACTTC
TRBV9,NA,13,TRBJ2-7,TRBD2,CASSPGGSYEQYF,TGTGCCAGCAGCCCGGGGGGCTCCTACGAGCAGTACTTC
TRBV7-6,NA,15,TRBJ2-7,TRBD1,CASSPTGQADYEQYF,TGTGCCAGCAGCCCCACGGGACAGGCAGACTACGAGCAGTACTTC
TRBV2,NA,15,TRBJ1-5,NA,CASSESWTPNQPQHF,TGTGCCAGCAGTGAAAGTTGGACACCTAATCAGCCCCAGCATTTT
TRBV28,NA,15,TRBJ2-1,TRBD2,CASSLGLVSYNEQFF,TGTGCCAGCAGTTTGGGACTAGTCAGTTACAATGAGCAGTTCTTC
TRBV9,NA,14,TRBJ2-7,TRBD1,CASSVGTGSLEQYF,TGTGCCAGCAGCGTGGGGACAGGATCTCTCGAGCAGTACTTC
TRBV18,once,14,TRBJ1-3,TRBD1,CASSPRDRGMATYF,TGTGCCAGCTCACCCCGGGACAGGGGTATGGCCACATATTTT
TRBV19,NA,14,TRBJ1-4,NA,CASSMRDTYEKLFF,TGTGCCAGTAGTATGCGAGACACCTATGAAAAACTGTTTTTT
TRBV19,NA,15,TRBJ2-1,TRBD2,CASSILAVSYNEQFF,TGTGCCAGTAGTATTCTAGCGGTCTCCTACAATGAGCAGTTCTTC
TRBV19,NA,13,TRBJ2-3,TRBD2,CASSNKREDTQYF,TGTGCCAGTAGCAACAAGCGGGAGGATACGCAGTATTTT
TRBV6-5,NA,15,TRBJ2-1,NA,CASSYSPSPGNEQFF,TGTGCCAGCAGTTACTCGCCGTCTCCCGGCAATGAGCAGTTCTTC
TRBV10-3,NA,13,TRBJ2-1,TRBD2,CALRTSLDNEQFF,TGTGCCCTCCGGACTAGTCTAGACAATGAGCAGTTCTTC
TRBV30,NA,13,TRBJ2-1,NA,CAWGRTSHNEQFF,TGTGCCTGGGGGAGGACGTCCCACAATGAGCAGTTCTTC
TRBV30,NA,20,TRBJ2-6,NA,CAWTGRHWASAFSGANVLTF,TGTGCCTGGACTGGTCGTCATTGGGCTAGCGCTTTCTCTGGGGCCAACGTCCTGACTTTC
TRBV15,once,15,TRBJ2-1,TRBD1,CATSRDGQAGDEQFF,TGTGCCACCAGCAGAGATGGACAGGCCGGAGATGAGCAGTTCTTC
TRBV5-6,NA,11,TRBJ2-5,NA,CASSERETQYF,TGTGCCAGCAGCGAGCGAGAGACCCAGTACTTC
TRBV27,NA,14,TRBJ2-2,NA,CASSLRQLTGELFF,TGTGCCAGCAGTTTGAGGCAGCTTACCGGGGAGCTGTTTTTT
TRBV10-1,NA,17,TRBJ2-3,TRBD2,CASSESASGRGTDTQYF,TGCGCCAGCAGTGAGTCTGCTAGCGGGAGAGGGACGGATACGCAGTATTTT
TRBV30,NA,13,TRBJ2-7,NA,CAWSGGPLFEQYF,TGTGCCTGGAGTGGAGGCCCGCTTTTCGAGCAGTACTTC
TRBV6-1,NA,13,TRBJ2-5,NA,CASSDYRGETQYF,TGTGCCAGCAGTGACTATCGCGGGGAGACCCAGTACTTC
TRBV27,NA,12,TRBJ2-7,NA,CASGAGSYEQYF,TGTGCCAGCGGGGCAGGGTCCTACGAGCAGTACTTC
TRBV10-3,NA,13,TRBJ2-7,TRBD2,CAISRGSKDEQYF,TGTGCCATCAGTCGCGGGAGTAAGGACGAGCAGTACTTC
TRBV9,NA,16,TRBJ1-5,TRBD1,CASSPSDRGSNQPQHF,TGTGCCAGCAGCCCCTCGGACAGGGGGAGCAATCAGCCCCAGCATTTT
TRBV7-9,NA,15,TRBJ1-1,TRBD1,CASSFGTGSGTEAFF,TGTGCCAGCAGCTTCGGGACAGGGTCGGGCACTGAAGCTTTCTTT
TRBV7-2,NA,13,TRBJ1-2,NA,CASSTSGHYGYTF,TGTGCCAGCAGCACCTCAGGGCACTATGGCTACACCTTC
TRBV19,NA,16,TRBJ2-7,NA,CASSTIWGATLREQYF,TGTGCCAGTAGTACGATTTGGGGCGCCACGTTGAGGGAGCAGTACTTC
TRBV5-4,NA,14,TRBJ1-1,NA,CASSLDAENTEAFF,TGTGCCAGCAGCTTGGATGCAGAGAACACTGAAGCTTTCTTT
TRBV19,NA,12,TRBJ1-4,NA,CASAGFNEKLFF,TGTGCCAGCGCCGGGTTTAATGAAAAACTGTTTTTT
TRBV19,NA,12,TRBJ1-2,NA,CASSWRDYGYTF,TGTGCCAGTAGTTGGAGAGACTATGGCTACACCTTC